This T cell receptor (beta chain) was found in a study of blood T cells in healthy people across ages. Study-level findings and limits: Higher diversity and more naive CD4+ cells were features of long-lived donors, compared to aged donors.

Looked up from germline, CDR1 is SGHTA and CDR2 is FQGNSA. The CDR3 extends over 13 amino acids. The V end was cut by 5 bases, the J end by 8 bases, with 12 bases between. Then a second PCR, running roughly 7 to 11 cycles, was carried out with a sample-barcoded 5' primer and a J-beta primer mix. MiXCR, run by TCRdb on the 5' RACE reads, gives a single entry per CDR3 protein. The sample includes around 800,000 distinct CDR3 sequences, about 45% of them seen just once. This clonotype was recorded many times. The antigen remains undetermined. Sequences were obtained from blood. This chain links TRBV7-2 with TRBJ1-4; no reliable D call. The source is a man aged 80 or over in good health. The CDR3 sequence is CASSLNLNEKLFF. The DNA of the CDR3 is TGTGCCAGCAGCCTGAACCTCAACGAAAAACTGTTTTTT. The whole variable domain, remainder taken from reference TRBV7-2 and TRBJ1-4, is GAGVSQSPSNKVTEKGKDVELRCDPISGHTALYWYRQSLGQGLEFLIYFQGNSAPDKSGLPSDRFSAERTGGSVSTLTIQRTQQEDSAVYLCASSLNLNEKLFFGSGTQLSVL.